The clone carrying this T cell receptor (beta chain) was counted only a few times. Antigen: not known. Trimming took off 5 bases at V and 3 bases at J, with 16 bases between the two ends. This CDR3 has 15 amino acids. CDR1 and CDR2 from the germline V gene are SEHNR and FQNEAQ (reference sequence). The data belong to a study of identical twins. Study findings and constraints: For out-of-frame alpha sequences shared by twins, low generation probability was in excess.

A single record per CDR3 protein comes from TCRdb applying MiXCR to the 5' RACE reads. This table holds about 700,000 distinct CDR3 sequences, approximately 6.1% found once. This sequence was found in a man in his late teens or twenties in good health. The chain is built from TRBV7-9 and TRBJ2-5; D ambiguous. Material: naive T cells sorted from blood. The CDR3 sequence is CASSPPAGPKETQYF. The DNA for the CDR3 is TGTGCCAGCAGCCCTCCAGCCGGACCGAAAGAGACCCAGTACTTC.